Sequencing of this T cell receptor (beta chain) was carried out in a study of control samples from healthy donors and cancer patients. Only in-frame clones appear in the TCRdb table, and some are missing; sequencing was by immunoSEQ multiplex PCR. The table has 150,000 or so clones, roughly 94% seen once. Sequencing used blood. The origin of this receptor is a middle-aged woman in good health.

DNA of the CDR3: TGTGCCAGCAGCGTAGTGGCGGGGGGCCTGGATGAGCAGTTCTTC. It translates to CASSVVAGGLDEQFF. The chain employs TRBV9 and TRBJ2-1, with 8 bases that match TRBD2. CDR1 SGDLS and CDR2 YYNGEE come from the germline V gene. The CDR3 covers 15 residues. J was trimmed by 8 bases and V by 0 bases; bases with no gene match: 7.